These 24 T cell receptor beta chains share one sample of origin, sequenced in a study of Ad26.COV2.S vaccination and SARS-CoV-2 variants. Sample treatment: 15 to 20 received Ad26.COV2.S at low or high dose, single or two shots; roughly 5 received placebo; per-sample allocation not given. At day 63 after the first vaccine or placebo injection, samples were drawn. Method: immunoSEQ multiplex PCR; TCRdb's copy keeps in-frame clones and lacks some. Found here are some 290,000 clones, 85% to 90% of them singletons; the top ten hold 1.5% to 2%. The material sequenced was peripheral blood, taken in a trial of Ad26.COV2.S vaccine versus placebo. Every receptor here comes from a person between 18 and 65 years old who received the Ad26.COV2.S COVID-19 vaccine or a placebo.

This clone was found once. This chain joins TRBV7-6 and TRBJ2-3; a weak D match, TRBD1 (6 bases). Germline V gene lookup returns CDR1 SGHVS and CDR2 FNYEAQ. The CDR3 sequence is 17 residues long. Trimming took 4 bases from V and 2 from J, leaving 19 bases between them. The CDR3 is CASSSTRRGPNTDTQYF. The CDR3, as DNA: TGTGCCAGCAGCTCGACACGCAGGGGTCCTAACACAGATACGCAGTATTTT.

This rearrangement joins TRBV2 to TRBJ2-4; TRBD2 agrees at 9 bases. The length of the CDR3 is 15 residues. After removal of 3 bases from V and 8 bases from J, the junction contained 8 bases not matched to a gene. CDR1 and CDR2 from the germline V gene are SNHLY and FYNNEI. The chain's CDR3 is CASSELRGGRHIQYF. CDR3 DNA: TGTGCCAGCAGTGAGCTGCGGGGGGGCCGTCACATTCAGTACTTC.

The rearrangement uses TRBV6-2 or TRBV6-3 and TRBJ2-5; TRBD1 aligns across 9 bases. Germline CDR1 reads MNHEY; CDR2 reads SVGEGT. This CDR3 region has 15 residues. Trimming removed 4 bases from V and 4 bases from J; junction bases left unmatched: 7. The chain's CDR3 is CASSFYTGGAETQYF. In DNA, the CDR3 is TGTGCCAGCAGTTTCTACACAGGGGGCGCAGAGACCCAGTACTTC.

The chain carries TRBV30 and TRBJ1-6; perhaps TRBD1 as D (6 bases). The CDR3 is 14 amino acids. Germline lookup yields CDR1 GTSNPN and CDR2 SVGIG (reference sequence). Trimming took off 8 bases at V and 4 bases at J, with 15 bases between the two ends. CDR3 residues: CAGGDTGYNSPLHF. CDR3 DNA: TGTGCCGGGGGGGACACGGGGTATAATTCACCCCTCCACTTT.

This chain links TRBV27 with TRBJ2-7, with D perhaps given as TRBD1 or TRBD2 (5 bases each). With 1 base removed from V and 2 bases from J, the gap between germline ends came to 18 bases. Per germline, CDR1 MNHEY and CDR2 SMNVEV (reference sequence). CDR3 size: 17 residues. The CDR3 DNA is TGTGCCAGCAGTTTATATATGGGGGTAGGGGCCGCCTACGAGCAGTACTTC. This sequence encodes CASSLYMGVGAAYEQYF.

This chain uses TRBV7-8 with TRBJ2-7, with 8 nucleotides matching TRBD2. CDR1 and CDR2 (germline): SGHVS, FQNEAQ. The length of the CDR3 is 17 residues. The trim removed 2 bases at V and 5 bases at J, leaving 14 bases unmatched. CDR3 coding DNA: TGTGCCAGCAGCTTAACCTGGTGGGGACTAGACGTCGACGAGCAGTACTTC. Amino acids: CASSLTWWGLDVDEQYF.

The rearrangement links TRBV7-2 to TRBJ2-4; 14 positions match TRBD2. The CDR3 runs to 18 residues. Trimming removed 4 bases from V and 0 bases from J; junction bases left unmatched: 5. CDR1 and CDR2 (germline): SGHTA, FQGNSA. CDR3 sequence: CASSSGLAGGLAKNIQYF. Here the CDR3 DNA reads TGTGCCAGCAGCTCAGGACTAGCGGGGGGACTAGCCAAAAACATTCAGTACTTC.

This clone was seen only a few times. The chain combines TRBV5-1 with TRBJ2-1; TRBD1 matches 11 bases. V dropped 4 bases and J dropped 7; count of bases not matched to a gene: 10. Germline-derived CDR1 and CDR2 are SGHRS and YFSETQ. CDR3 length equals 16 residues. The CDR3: CASSPRGQGVANEQFF. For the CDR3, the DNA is TGCGCCAGCAGCCCCCGGGGACAGGGGGTTGCAAATGAGCAGTTCTTC.

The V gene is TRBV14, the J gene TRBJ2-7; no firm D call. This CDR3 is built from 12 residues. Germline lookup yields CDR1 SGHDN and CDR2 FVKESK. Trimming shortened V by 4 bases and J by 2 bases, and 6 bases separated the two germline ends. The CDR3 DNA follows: TGTGCCAGCAGCCCGGCCCCCTACGAGCAGTACTTC. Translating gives CASSPAPYEQYF.

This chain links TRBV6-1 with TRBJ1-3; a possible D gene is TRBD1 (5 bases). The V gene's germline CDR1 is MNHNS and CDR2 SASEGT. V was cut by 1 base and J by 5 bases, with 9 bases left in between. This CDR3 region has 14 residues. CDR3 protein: CASSEVTARNTIYF. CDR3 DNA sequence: TGTGCCAGCAGTGAAGTGACAGCCAGAAACACCATATATTTT.

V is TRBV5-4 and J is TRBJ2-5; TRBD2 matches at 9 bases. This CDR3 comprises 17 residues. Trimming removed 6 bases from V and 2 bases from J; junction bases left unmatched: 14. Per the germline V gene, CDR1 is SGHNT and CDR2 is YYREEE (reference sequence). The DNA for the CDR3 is TGTGCCAGCACCCGCAGTCCGGTAGCGGGGGAACAAGAGACCCAGTACTTC. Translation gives CASTRSPVAGEQETQYF.

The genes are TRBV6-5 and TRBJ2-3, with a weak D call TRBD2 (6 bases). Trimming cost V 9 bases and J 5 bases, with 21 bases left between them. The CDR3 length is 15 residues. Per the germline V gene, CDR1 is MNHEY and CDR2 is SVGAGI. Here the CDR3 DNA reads TGTGCCAGTAACACGCCGGGACTTTTAGGAGATACGCAGTATTTT. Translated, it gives CASNTPGLLGDTQYF.

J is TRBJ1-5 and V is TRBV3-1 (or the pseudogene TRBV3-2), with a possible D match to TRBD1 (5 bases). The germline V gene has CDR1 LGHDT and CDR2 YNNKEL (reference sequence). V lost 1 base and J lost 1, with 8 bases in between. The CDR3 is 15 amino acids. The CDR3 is CASSQGRQSNQPQHF. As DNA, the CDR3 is TGTGCCAGCAGCCAAGGCCGACAGAGCAATCAGCCCCAGCATTTT.

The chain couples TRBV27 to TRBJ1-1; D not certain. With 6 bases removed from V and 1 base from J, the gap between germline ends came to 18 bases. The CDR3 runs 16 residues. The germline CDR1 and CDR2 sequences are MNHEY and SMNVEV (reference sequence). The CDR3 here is CASRGPTLLGNTEAFF. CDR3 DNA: TGTGCCAGCAGAGGTCCGACTCTATTAGGGAACACTGAAGCTTTCTTT.

As DNA, the CDR3 is TGTGCCAGCAGCGTAGATGGCAGGGAGGGAAACACCATATATTTT. The encoded protein is CASSVDGREGNTIYF. This chain uses TRBV9 with TRBJ1-3, with D perhaps TRBD1 (5 bases). Deletions cut 0 bases from V and 4 bases from J, with 11 bases between. Germline CDR1 is SGDLS and CDR2 is YYNGEE. The CDR3 loop spans 15 amino acids.

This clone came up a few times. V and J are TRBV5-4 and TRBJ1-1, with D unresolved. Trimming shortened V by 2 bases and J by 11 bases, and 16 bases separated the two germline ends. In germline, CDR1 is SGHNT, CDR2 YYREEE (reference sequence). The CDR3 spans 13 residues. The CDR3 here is CASSLSSETRAFF. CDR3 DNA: TGTGCCAGCAGCTTATCTTCGGAGACGAGGGCTTTCTTT. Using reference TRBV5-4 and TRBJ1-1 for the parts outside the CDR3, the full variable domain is ETGVTQSPTHLIKTRGQQVTLRCSSQSGHNTVSWYQQALGQGPQFIFQYYREEENGRGNFPPRFSGLQFPNYSSELNVNALELDDSALYLCASSLSSETRAFFGQGTRLTVV.

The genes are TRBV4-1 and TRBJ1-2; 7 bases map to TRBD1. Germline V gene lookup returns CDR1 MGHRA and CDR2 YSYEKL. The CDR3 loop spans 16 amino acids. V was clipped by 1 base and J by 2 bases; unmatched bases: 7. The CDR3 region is CASSQATGTANYGYTF. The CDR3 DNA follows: TGCGCCAGCAGCCAAGCCACCGGGACAGCGAACTATGGCTACACCTTC.

The CDR3, as DNA: TGTGCCAGCAGCCTCCGGACAGGGGGCCGTGCAACTAATGAAAAACTGTTTTTT. Its translation is CASSLRTGGRATNEKLFF. The J gene is TRBJ1-4, the V gene TRBV14; 11 nucleotides align to TRBD1. V shed 4 bases and J 0 bases; nucleotides not matched to a gene: 7. Germline V gives CDR1 SGHDN, CDR2 FVKESK. The CDR3 runs 18 residues.

As DNA, the CDR3 is TGTGCCAGCAGTGAACTCAGACGCTCTGGAAACACCATATATTTT. Translated: CASSELRRSGNTIYF. The chain joins TRBV25-1 to TRBJ1-3; D not resolved. This CDR3 region has 15 residues. V lost 2 bases to trimming and J lost 0 bases, with 8 bases between them. The germline V gene has CDR1 MGHDK and CDR2 SYGVNS.

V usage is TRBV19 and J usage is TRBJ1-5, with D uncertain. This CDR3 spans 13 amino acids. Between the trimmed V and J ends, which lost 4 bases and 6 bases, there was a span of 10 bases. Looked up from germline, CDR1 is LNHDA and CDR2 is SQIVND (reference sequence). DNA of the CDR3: TGTGCCAGTAGTAGCCGACAAACTCAGCCCCAGCATTTT. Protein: CASSSRQTQPQHF. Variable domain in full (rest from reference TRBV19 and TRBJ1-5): DGGITQSPKYLFRKEGQNVTLSCEQNLNHDAMYWYRQDPGQGLRLIYYSQIVNDFQKGDIAEGYSVSREKKESFPLTVTSAQKNPTAFYLCASSSRQTQPQHFGDGTRLSIL.

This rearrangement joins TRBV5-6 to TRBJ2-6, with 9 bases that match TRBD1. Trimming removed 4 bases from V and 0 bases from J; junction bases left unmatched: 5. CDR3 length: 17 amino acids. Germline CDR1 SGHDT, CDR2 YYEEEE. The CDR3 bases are TGTGCCAGCAGCCCAGGACAGGGGAGCTCTGGGGCCAACGTCCTGACTTTC. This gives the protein CASSPGQGSSGANVLTF.

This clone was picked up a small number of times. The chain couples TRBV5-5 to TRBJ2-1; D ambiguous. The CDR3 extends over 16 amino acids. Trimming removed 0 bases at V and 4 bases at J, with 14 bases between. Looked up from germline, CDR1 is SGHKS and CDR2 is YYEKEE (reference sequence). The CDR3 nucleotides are TGTGCCAGCAGCTTGGCCGGTACTCTCTCGTACAATGAGCAGTTCTTC. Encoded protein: CASSLAGTLSYNEQFF.

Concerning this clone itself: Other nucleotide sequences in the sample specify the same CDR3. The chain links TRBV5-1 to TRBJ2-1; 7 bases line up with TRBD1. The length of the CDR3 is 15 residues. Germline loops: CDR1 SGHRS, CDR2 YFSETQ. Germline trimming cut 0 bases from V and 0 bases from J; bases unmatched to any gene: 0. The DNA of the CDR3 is TGCGCCAGCAGCTTGGACAGGGGCTCCTACAATGAGCAGTTCTTC. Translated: CASSLDRGSYNEQFF.

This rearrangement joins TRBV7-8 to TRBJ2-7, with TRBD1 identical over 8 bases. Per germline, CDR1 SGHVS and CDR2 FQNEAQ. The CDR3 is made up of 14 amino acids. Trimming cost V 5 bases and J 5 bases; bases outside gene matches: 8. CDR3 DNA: TGTGCCAGCAGCCATTCAGGGGGCTTGAACGAGCAGTACTTC. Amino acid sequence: CASSHSGGLNEQYF.